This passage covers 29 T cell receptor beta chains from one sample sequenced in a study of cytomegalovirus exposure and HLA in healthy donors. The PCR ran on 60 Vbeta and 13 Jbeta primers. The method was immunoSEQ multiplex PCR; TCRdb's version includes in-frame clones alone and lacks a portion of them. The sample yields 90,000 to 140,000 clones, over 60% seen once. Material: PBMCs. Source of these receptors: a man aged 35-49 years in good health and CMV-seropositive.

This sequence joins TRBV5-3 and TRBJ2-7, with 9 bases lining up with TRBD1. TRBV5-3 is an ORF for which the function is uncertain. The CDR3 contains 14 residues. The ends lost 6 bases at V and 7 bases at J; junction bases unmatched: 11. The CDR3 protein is CARTTRTGVREQYF. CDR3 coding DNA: TGTGCCAGAACCACCCGGACAGGGGTACGGGAGCAGTACTTC.

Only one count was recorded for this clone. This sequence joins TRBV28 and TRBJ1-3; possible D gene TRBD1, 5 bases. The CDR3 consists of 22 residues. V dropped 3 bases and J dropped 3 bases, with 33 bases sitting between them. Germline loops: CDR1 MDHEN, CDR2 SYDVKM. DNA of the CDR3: TGTGCCAGCAGTTTTTGGGGTGCCTCTACACAGGCTATGGCGCTGAGTGGAAACACCATATATTTT. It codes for CASSFWGASTQAMALSGNTIYF.

This chain's CDR3 is CASSLVGDRAFGEQYF. In DNA form, the CDR3 reads TGTGCCAGCAGCTTGGTTGGGGACAGGGCCTTCGGGGAGCAGTACTTC. The chain recombines TRBV5-6 with TRBJ2-7, with 9 bases identical to TRBD1. Looked up from germline, CDR1 is SGHDT and CDR2 is YYEEEE. The CDR3 consists of 16 residues. V gave up 0 bases and J gave up 7 bases; unmatched junction bases: 11.

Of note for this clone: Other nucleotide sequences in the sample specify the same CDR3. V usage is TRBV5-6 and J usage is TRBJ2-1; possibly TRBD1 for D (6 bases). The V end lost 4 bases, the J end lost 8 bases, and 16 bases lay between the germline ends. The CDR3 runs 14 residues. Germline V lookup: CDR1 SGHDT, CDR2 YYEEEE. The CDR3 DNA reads TGTGCCAGCAGCCCGAACTATGGGGGCGATGAGCAGTTCTTC. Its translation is CASSPNYGGDEQFF.

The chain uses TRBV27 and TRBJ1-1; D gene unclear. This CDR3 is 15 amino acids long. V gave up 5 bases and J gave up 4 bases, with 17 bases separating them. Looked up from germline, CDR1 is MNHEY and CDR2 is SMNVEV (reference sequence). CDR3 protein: CASSPLGLLSTEAFF. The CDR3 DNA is TGTGCCAGCAGTCCCCTGGGCCTTTTGAGCACTGAAGCTTTCTTT.

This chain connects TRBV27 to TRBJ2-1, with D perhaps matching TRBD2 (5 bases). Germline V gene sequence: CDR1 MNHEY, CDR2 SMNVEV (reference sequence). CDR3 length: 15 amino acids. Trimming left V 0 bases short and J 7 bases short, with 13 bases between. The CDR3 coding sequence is TGTGCCAGCAGTTTATCGGGCTCCCGAGGGAATGAGCAGTTCTTC. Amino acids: CASSLSGSRGNEQFF.

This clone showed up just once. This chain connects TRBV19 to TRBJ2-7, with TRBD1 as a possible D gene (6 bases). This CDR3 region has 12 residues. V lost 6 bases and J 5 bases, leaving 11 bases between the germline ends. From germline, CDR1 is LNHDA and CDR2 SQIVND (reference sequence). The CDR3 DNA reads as TGTGCCAGTAGCCGAGGGGGTCACGAGCAGTACTTC. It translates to CASSRGGHEQYF.

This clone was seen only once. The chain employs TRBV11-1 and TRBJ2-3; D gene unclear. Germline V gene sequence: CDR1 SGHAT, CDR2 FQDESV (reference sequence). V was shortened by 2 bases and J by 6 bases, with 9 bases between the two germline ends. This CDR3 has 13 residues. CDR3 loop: CASSLSRGDTQYF. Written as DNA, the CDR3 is TGTGCCAGCAGCTTAAGTAGAGGTGATACGCAGTATTTT.

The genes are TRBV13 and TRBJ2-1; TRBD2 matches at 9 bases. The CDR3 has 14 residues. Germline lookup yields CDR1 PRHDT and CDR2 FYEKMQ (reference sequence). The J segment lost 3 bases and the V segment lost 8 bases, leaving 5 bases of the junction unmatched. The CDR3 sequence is CASGGREGYNEQFF. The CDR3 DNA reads TGTGCCAGCGGGGGGCGGGAGGGCTACAATGAGCAGTTCTTC.

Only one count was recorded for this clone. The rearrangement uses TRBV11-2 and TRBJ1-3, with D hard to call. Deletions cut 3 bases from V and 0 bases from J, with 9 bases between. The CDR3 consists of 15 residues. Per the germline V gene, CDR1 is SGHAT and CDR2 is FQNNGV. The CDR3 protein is CASSFSVYSGNTIYF. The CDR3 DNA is TGTGCCAGCAGCTTTTCGGTTTACTCTGGAAACACCATATATTTT.

CDR3 DNA sequence: TGCAGCGTGCCACCACTTAGCAGGGGGCGGGTAGCGGGCCTGTCGCGGGATGAGCAGTTCTTC. This sequence encodes CSVPPLSRGRVAGLSRDEQFF. This chain links TRBV29-1 with TRBJ2-1; D might be TRBD1 (8 bases). Germline values: CDR1 SQVTM, CDR2 ANQGSEA. Trimming stripped 6 bases from V and 8 bases from J, with 41 bases between. This CDR3 contains 21 residues.

The CDR3 reads CASSPGGGWTEAFF. The CDR3 coding sequence is TGTGCCAGCTCACCGGGGGGGGGATGGACTGAAGCTTTCTTT. The chain has TRBV18 and TRBJ1-1, with a tentative D call TRBD1 (5 bases). Trimming shortened V by 3 bases and J by 5 bases, and 13 bases separated the two germline ends. This CDR3 is 14 amino acids long. Germline V gene lookup returns CDR1 KGHSH and CDR2 LQKENI.

Here the CDR3 reads CASSLTGQGAFGETQYF. CDR3 in DNA: TGCGCCAGCAGCTTGACTGGACAGGGGGCTTTTGGAGAGACCCAGTACTTC. The rearrangement uses TRBV5-1 and TRBJ2-5; 11 bases line up with TRBD1. This CDR3 region has 17 residues. Germline loops: CDR1 SGHRS, CDR2 YFSETQ. V shed 1 base and J 4 bases; nucleotides not matched to a gene: 9.

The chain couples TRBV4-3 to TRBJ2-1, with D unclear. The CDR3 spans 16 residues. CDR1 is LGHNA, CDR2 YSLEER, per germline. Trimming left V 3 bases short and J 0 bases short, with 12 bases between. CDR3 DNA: TGCGCCAGCAGCCACCACGACTCGAGCTCCTACAATGAGCAGTTCTTC. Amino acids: CASSHHDSSSYNEQFF.

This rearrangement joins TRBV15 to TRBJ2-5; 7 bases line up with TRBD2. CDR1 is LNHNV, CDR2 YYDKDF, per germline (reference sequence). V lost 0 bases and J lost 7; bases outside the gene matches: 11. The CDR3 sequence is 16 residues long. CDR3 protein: CATSRELERGRGTQYF. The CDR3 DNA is TGTGCCACCAGCAGAGAGTTGGAGCGGGGTAGGGGGACCCAGTACTTC.

The CDR3 nucleotides are TGTGCCAGCAGTTTAGTCGGCGGGAGTGGCACAGATACGCAGTATTTT. Its protein is CASSLVGGSGTDTQYF. The rearrangement links TRBV28 to TRBJ2-3; 7 nucleotides align to TRBD2. CDR3 length: 16 amino acids. Germline V gene sequence: CDR1 MDHEN, CDR2 SYDVKM. The trim removed 2 bases at V and 1 base at J, leaving 6 bases unmatched.

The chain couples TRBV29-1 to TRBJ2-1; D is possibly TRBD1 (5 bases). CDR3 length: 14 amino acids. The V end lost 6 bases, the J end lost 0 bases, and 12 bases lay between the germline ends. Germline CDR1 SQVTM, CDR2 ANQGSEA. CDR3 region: CSVIQVSSYNEQFF. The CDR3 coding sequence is TGCAGCGTCATACAGGTTAGCTCCTACAATGAGCAGTTCTTC.

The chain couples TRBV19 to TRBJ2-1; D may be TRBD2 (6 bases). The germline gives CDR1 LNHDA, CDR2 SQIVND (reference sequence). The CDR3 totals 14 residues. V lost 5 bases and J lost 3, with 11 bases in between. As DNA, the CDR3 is TGTGCCAGTAGTGCCTTGGGGGGCTACAATGAGCAGTTCTTC. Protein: CASSALGGYNEQFF.

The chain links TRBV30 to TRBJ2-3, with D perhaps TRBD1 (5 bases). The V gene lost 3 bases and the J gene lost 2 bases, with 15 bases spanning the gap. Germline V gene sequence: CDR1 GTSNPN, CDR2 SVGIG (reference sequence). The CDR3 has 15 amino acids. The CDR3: CAWRGQGIVTDTQYF. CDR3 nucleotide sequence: TGTGCCTGGAGGGGGCAGGGAATTGTCACAGATACGCAGTATTTT. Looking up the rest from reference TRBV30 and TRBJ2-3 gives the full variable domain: SQTIHQWPATLVQPVGSPLSLECTVEGTSNPNLYWYRQAAGRGLQLLFYSVGIGQISSEVPQNLSASRPQDRQFILSSKKLLLSDSGFYLCAWRGQGIVTDTQYFGPGTRLTVL.

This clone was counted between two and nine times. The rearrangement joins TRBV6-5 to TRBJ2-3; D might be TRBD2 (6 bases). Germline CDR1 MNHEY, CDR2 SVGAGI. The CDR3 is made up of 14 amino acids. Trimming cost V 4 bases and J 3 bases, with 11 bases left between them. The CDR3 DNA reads TGTGCCAGCAGTTGGGGGGACTCGACAGATACGCAGTATTTT. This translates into CASSWGDSTDTQYF.

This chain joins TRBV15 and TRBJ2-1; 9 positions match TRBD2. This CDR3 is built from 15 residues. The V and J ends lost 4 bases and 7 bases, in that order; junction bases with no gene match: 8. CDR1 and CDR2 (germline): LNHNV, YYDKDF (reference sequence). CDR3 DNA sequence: TGTGCCACCAGCACGGGGCGGGAGGGCTTTAATGAGCAGTTCTTC. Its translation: CATSTGREGFNEQFF.

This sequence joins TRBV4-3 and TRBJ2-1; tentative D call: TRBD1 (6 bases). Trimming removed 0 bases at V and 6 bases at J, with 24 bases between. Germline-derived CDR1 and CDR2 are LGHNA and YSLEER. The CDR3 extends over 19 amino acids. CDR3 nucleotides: TGCGCCAGCAGCCAAGATCGGTTTAGAAGACAGGAGAAGTTCAATGAGCAGTTCTTC. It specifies CASSQDRFRRQEKFNEQFF.

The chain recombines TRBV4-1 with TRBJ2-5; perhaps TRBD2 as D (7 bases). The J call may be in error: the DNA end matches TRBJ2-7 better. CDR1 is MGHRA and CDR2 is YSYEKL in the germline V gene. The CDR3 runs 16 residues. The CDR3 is CASSQAGGTSSYEQYF. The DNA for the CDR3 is TGCGCCAGCAGCCAAGCGGGGGGCACGAGCTCCTACGAGCAGTACTTC.

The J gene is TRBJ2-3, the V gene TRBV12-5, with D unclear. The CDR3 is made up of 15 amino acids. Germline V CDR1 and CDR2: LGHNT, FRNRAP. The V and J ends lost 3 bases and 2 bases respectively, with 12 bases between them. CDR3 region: CASGLSNTPTDTQYF. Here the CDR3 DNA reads TGTGCTAGTGGTTTATCGAACACACCCACAGATACGCAGTATTTT.

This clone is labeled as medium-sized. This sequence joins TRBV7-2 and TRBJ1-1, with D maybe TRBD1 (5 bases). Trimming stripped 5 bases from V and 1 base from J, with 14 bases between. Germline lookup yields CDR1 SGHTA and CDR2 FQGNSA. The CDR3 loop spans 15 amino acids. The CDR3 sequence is CASSPPGGWNTEAFF. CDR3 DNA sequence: TGTGCCAGCAGCCCGCCCGGGGGTTGGAACACTGAAGCTTTCTTT.

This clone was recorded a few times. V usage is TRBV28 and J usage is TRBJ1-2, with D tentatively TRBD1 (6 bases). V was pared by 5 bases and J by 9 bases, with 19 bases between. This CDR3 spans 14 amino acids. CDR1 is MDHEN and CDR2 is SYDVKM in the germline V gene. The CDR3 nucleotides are TGTGCCAGCAGTGGGAGGGGGGGAGGGATCAGCTACACCTTC. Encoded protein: CASSGRGGGISYTF.

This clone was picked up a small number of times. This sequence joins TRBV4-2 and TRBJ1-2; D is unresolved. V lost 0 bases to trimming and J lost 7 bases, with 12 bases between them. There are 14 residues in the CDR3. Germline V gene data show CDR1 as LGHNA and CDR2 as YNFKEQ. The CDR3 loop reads CASSQDFTSGGYTF. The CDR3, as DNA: TGTGCCAGCAGCCAAGATTTCACCTCGGGTGGCTACACCTTC.

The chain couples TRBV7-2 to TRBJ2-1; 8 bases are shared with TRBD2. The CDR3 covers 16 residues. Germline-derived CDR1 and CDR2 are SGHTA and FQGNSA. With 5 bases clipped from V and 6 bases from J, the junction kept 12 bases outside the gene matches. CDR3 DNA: TGTGCCAGCAGCGCACAAGGACTAGCAGACCTCAATGAGCAGTTCTTC. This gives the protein CASSAQGLADLNEQFF. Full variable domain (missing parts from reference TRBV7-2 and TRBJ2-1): GAGVSQSPSNKVTEKGKDVELRCDPISGHTALYWYRQSLGQGLEFLIYFQGNSAPDKSGLPSDRFSAERTGGSVSTLTIQRTQQEDSAVYLCASSAQGLADLNEQFFGPGTRLTVL.

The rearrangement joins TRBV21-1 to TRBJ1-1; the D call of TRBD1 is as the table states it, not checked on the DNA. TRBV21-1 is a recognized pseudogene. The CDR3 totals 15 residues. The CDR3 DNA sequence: TGTGCCAGCAGTCTCACCGGGACAGGGGTCACTGAAGCTTTCTTT. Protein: CASSLTGTGVTEAFF.